One and the same sample provided the 29 T cell receptor beta chains below, sequenced in a study of blood T cell repertoires in COVID-19. Method: immunoSEQ multiplex PCR; TCRdb's copy keeps in-frame clones and lacks some. The data show a few hundred thousand clones, roughly 88% seen once. Sequencing input: PBMCs or T cells enriched from blood (not recorded which). These receptors were taken from a man under 40 who had recovered from COVID-19.

V is TRBV6-5 and J is TRBJ2-4; D uncertain. The CDR3 covers 13 residues. V lost 6 bases and J lost 5, with 11 bases in between. Germline loops: CDR1 MNHEY, CDR2 SVGAGI. In nucleotides, the CDR3 is TGTGCCAGCAGCCGACATGGCGAAAACATTCAGTACTTC. It translates to CASSRHGENIQYF.

This clone turned up a few times. The chain employs TRBV5-6 and TRBJ2-7, with a weak D call TRBD1 (6 bases). This CDR3 is 15 amino acids long. The V and J ends lost 3 bases and 2 bases respectively, with 15 bases between them. Germline CDR1 SGHDT, CDR2 YYEEEE. The CDR3 DNA sequence: TGTGCCAGCAGCTATTTCGGGACAAAGACCTACGAGCAGTACTTC. Amino acids: CASSYFGTKTYEQYF. The full variable domain, in which reference TRBV5-6 and TRBJ2-7 provide the parts outside the CDR3, is DAGVTQSPTHLIKTRGQQVTLRCSPKSGHDTVSWYQQALGQGPQFIFQYYEEEERQRGNFPDRFSGHQFPNYSSELNVNALLLGDSALYLCASSYFGTKTYEQYFGPGTRLTVT.

The rearrangement links TRBV27 to TRBJ2-3; no clear D. The CDR3 length is 14 residues. The germline gives CDR1 MNHEY, CDR2 SMNVEV (reference sequence). Trimming shortened V by 4 bases and J by 8 bases, and 16 bases separated the two germline ends. CDR3 loop: CASSSISRLGTQYF. The CDR3 region has the DNA TGTGCCAGCAGTTCCATTAGTCGCCTCGGTACGCAGTATTTT.

The chain couples TRBV5-1 to TRBJ2-2; D is uncertain. The CDR3 runs 14 residues. Germline CDR1 is SGHRS and CDR2 is YFSETQ. V lost 0 bases to trimming and J lost 6 bases, with 9 bases between them. The CDR3 protein is CASSLVEEAGELFF. Written as DNA, the CDR3 is TGCGCCAGCAGCTTGGTTGAAGAGGCCGGGGAGCTGTTTTTT.

The chain employs TRBV7-2 and TRBJ1-2; 7 bases agree with TRBD1. V trimming: 5 bases; J trimming: 0 bases; junction bases outside the gene matches: 9. The CDR3 has 16 amino acids. Germline V lookup: CDR1 SGHTA, CDR2 FQGNSA. The CDR3 nucleotides are TGTGCCAGCAGCCAAGGGACAGCTTTCTCTAACTATGGCTACACCTTC. Translated, it gives CASSQGTAFSNYGYTF.

The chain is built from TRBV5-8 and TRBJ1-5; D may be TRBD1 (5 bases). The CDR3 has 15 amino acids. V was shortened by 2 bases and J by 1 base, with 10 bases between the two germline ends. Germline loops: CDR1 SGHTS, CDR2 YDEGEE. The CDR3 loop reads CASSLPGNSNQPQHF. For the CDR3, the DNA is TGTGCCAGCAGCTTACCAGGGAACAGCAATCAGCCCCAGCATTTT.

CDR3 residues: CASSHRVRGELFF. The CDR3 bases are TGTGCCAGCAGCCACAGGGTCAGGGGGGAGCTGTTTTTT. The chain carries TRBV11-3 and TRBJ2-2; a possible D gene is TRBD1 (6 bases). The ends were cut back, 5 bases at V and 8 bases at J, with 12 bases in the middle. CDR1 is SGHNT, CDR2 YENEEA, per germline. This CDR3 has 13 residues.

The sample holds one count of this clone. The gene calls are TRBV6-5 and TRBJ2-2, with D possibly matching TRBD2 (5 bases). Germline V CDR1 and CDR2: MNHEY, SVGAGI. The CDR3 contains 16 residues. Between the trimmed V and J ends, which lost 0 bases and 3 bases, there was a span of 11 bases. CDR3 DNA: TGTGCCAGCAGTTACTCGTTCTTGGAGGACACCGGGGAGCTGTTTTTT. Its protein product is CASSYSFLEDTGELFF.

The V and J genes are TRBV30 and TRBJ1-5; no definite D call. Trimming cost V 5 bases and J 9 bases, with 14 bases left between them. The germline V gene encodes CDR1 GTSNPN and CDR2 SVGIG (reference sequence). The CDR3 is 12 amino acids. The CDR3 region has the DNA TGTGCCTGGGCCTCAATGGAGGGGCCCCAGCATTTT. Translating it yields CAWASMEGPQHF. The full variable domain, rest sourced from reference TRBV30 and TRBJ1-5, is SQTIHQWPATLVQPVGSPLSLECTVEGTSNPNLYWYRQAAGRGLQLLFYSVGIGQISSEVPQNLSASRPQDRQFILSSKKLLLSDSGFYLCAWASMEGPQHFGDGTRLSIL.

The chain couples TRBV14 to TRBJ2-3; D not resolved. Germline values: CDR1 SGHDN, CDR2 FVKESK. CDR3 length: 11 residues. V was clipped by 1 base and J by 8 bases, with 4 bases between them. The CDR3 nucleotides are TGTGCCAGCAGCCAAGGAGGTACGCAGTATTTT. It is translated as CASSQGGTQYF.

The chain employs TRBV7-9 and TRBJ2-6, with D maybe TRBD2 (5 bases). Germline V gene data show CDR1 as SEHNR and CDR2 as FQNEAQ (reference sequence). The CDR3 runs to 15 residues. V lost 4 bases to trimming and J lost 1 base, with 8 bases between them. CDR3 sequence: CASSSLASGANVLTF. CDR3 nucleotides: TGTGCCAGCAGCTCCCTAGCTTCTGGGGCCAACGTCCTGACTTTC. The variable domain in full, with the rest retrieved from reference TRBV7-9 and TRBJ2-6, is DTGVSQNPRHKITKRGQNVTFRCDPISEHNRLYWYRQTLGQGPEFLTYFQNEAQLEKSRLLSDRFSAERPKGSFSTLEIQRTEQGDSAMYLCASSSLASGANVLTFGAGSRLTVL.

The V and J genes are TRBV6-5 and TRBJ1-2, with TRBD1 as a possible D gene (5 bases). This CDR3 has 13 residues. V lost 4 bases to trimming and J lost 5 bases, with 11 bases between them. Germline V gene data show CDR1 as MNHEY and CDR2 as SVGAGI. The CDR3 nucleotides are TGTGCCAGCAGTTTACTCCAGGGATATGGCTACACCTTC. Translation gives CASSLLQGYGYTF.

J is TRBJ2-5 and V is TRBV19; 8 nucleotides align to TRBD2. The germline V gene has CDR1 LNHDA and CDR2 SQIVND (reference sequence). V trimming: 2 bases; J trimming: 3 bases; junction bases outside the gene matches: 8. The CDR3 contains 16 residues. CDR3 nucleotide sequence: TGTGCCAGTAGTATAAAGGGCGGGGGGCCTAAAGAGACCCAGTACTTC. Encoded protein: CASSIKGGGPKETQYF.

The genes are TRBV15 and TRBJ2-3; TRBD2 aligns across 11 bases. This CDR3 comprises 17 residues. The germline CDR1 and CDR2 sequences are LNHNV and YYDKDF (reference sequence). V gave up 0 bases and J gave up 2 bases; unmatched junction bases: 4. CDR3 in DNA: TGTGCCACCAGCAGAGATAGACTAGCGGGGTCCACAGATACGCAGTATTTT. This codes for CATSRDRLAGSTDTQYF.

As to this clone: The same CDR3 arises from other DNA sequences in this sample as well. DNA of the CDR3: TGTGCCAGCAGTAAGGGACAGGGCTATGGCTACACCTTC. The encoded protein is CASSKGQGYGYTF. The chain combines TRBV12-3 or TRBV12-4 with TRBJ1-2; TRBD1 agrees at 9 bases. V lost 5 bases to trimming and J lost 4 bases; unmatched junction nucleotides: 2. The CDR3 is made up of 13 amino acids.

As concerns this clone: At the DNA level, this CDR3 is encoded by other sequences in the same sample as well. The V and J genes are TRBV5-1 and TRBJ1-2, with 8 bases that match TRBD1. Trimming removed 4 bases from V and 4 bases from J; junction bases left unmatched: 3. This CDR3 is 13 amino acids long. Germline CDR1 reads SGHRS; CDR2 reads YFSETQ. The CDR3 DNA reads TGCGCCAGCAGCACGGGACAGGTCTATGGCTACACCTTC. Its protein product is CASSTGQVYGYTF.

The chain joins TRBV5-1 to TRBJ2-5; weak D call: TRBD2 (6 bases). The V gene lost 2 bases and the J gene lost 4 bases, with 12 bases spanning the gap. CDR1 SGHRS and CDR2 YFSETQ come from the germline V gene. This CDR3 contains 14 residues. The CDR3 region is CASSFRLGSETQYF. The DNA for the CDR3 is TGCGCCAGCAGCTTCCGACTAGGTTCAGAGACCCAGTACTTC.

The chain uses TRBV9 and TRBJ2-5; possibly TRBD2 for D (6 bases). V lost 4 bases and J 4 bases, leaving 17 bases between the germline ends. The CDR3 contains 15 residues. Germline V gives CDR1 SGDLS, CDR2 YYNGEE. The CDR3 nucleotides are TGTGCCAGCAGCTCCGCGATCGGGGGAGGAGAGACCCAGTACTTC. Its translation is CASSSAIGGGETQYF.

V usage is TRBV6-8 and J usage is TRBJ1-5; TRBD1 might be the D (6 bases). V gave up 4 bases and J gave up 7 bases, with 26 bases separating them. There are 18 residues in the CDR3. Germline assignment: CDR1 MNHGY and CDR2 SAAAGT. CDR3 in amino acids: CASSSHPPGQGNGQPQHF. DNA for the CDR3: TGTGCCAGCAGTTCTCACCCCCCGGGGCAGGGGAACGGACAGCCCCAGCATTTT.

The chain uses TRBV7-3 and TRBJ2-3; TRBD2 matches 10 bases. The CDR3 is 16 residues long. The germline V gene encodes CDR1 SGHTA and CDR2 FQGTGA. J lost 1 base, V lost 5 bases, and 6 bases had no gene match. The CDR3 sequence: CASSLYLAGGTDTQYF. The CDR3 coding sequence is TGTGCCAGCAGCCTATACCTAGCGGGGGGCACAGATACGCAGTATTTT.

As concerns this clone: Other DNA sequences in the sample encode the same CDR3. The V and J genes are TRBV5-1 and TRBJ2-7; 10 bases fit TRBD1. V lost 0 bases to trimming and J lost 4 bases; unmatched junction nucleotides: 4. Germline-derived CDR1 and CDR2 are SGHRS and YFSETQ. The CDR3 is 15 amino acids. CDR3 DNA: TGCGCCAGCAGCTTGGGGGGGACAGGGGCATACGAGCAGTACTTC. Residues: CASSLGGTGAYEQYF.

The V call is TRBV4-2, the J call TRBJ2-7; 7 bases line up with TRBD2. The CDR3 loop spans 16 amino acids. CDR1 and CDR2 (germline): LGHNA, YNFKEQ. Unmatched junction bases numbered 9, after V lost 0 bases and J lost 4 bases. The CDR3 region has the DNA TGTGCCAGCAGCCAAGATACGGCTAGCGGAGGTTACGAGCAGTACTTC. It is translated as CASSQDTASGGYEQYF.

CDR3 region: CASSGDSFSLYGYTF. CDR3 bases: TGTGCCAGCTCGGGGGACAGCTTTTCTTTGTATGGCTACACCTTC. The chain recombines TRBV28 with TRBJ1-2; 7 nucleotides line up with TRBD1. V shed 8 bases, J shed 5 bases, and the junction held 14 bases outside the gene matches. This CDR3 is built from 15 residues. The germline V gene encodes CDR1 MDHEN and CDR2 SYDVKM.

J is TRBJ1-4 and V is TRBV5-1; 11 bases fit TRBD1. V was pared by 4 bases and J by 5 bases, with 7 bases of the junction left unmatched. From germline, CDR1 is SGHRS and CDR2 YFSETQ. CDR3 length: 16 amino acids. Here the CDR3 reads CASSMQGTGGNEKLFF. The CDR3 DNA sequence: TGCGCCAGCAGCATGCAAGGGACAGGGGGGAATGAAAAACTGTTTTTT.

The chain uses TRBV6-2 or TRBV6-3 and TRBJ1-1, with D uncertain. The CDR3 covers 13 residues. The germline V gene encodes CDR1 MNHEY and CDR2 SVGEGT. V dropped 1 base and J dropped 1 base, with 4 bases sitting between them. The DNA of the CDR3 is TGTGCCAGCAGTTACTACGGGAACACTGAAGCTTTCTTT. Protein product: CASSYYGNTEAFF.

This chain joins TRBV3-1 (or the pseudogene TRBV3-2) and TRBJ1-5, with D perhaps matching TRBD1 (5 bases). The germline V gene has CDR1 LGHDT and CDR2 YNNKEL (reference sequence). Trimming removed 1 base at V and 6 bases at J, with 16 bases between. The CDR3 covers 16 residues. CDR3 DNA: TGTGCCAGCAGCCAAGGGAACCCAGGGTATCGTCAGCCCCAGCATTTT. It specifies CASSQGNPGYRQPQHF.

This clone is a singleton in its sample. The chain links TRBV7-2 to TRBJ2-7, with TRBD1 identical over 7 bases. Trimming cost V 7 bases and J 2 bases; bases outside gene matches: 8. The CDR3 has 14 amino acids. CDR1 and CDR2 (germline): SGHTA, FQGNSA. CDR3 sequence: CASTAPQGAYEQYF. CDR3 sequence (DNA): TGTGCCAGCACCGCTCCGCAGGGGGCCTACGAGCAGTACTTC.

The chain recombines TRBV9 with TRBJ1-4, with 12 bases aligning to TRBD1. The CDR3 totals 18 residues. After removal of 2 bases from V and 2 bases from J, the junction contained 7 bases not matched to a gene. The germline gives CDR1 SGDLS, CDR2 YYNGEE. The CDR3 here is CASSVGTGGRRTNEKLFF. The CDR3 nucleotides are TGTGCCAGCAGCGTGGGGACAGGGGGCCGGCGGACTAATGAAAAACTGTTTTTT.

This rearrangement joins TRBV29-1 to TRBJ1-1, with unresolved D. Trimming left V 5 bases short and J 0 bases short, with 13 bases between. CDR1 is SQVTM, CDR2 ANQGSEA, per germline. The CDR3 has 14 amino acids. The CDR3: CSVRGLLMNTEAFF. The CDR3 nucleotides are TGCAGCGTTCGCGGCCTACTCATGAACACTGAAGCTTTCTTT.